This T cell receptor beta chain emerged from a study of metastatic and nonmetastatic thyroid tumors. As for the study in general: The study looked at repertoires side by side in blood and in tumor or nodule tissue from malignant and benign thyroid patients.

Study-wide findings and caveats: The study reportedly found significantly higher TCR beta diversity in malignant thyroid tumors than benign nodules, in blood and tumor.

TCRdb recomputed clones from the PCR reads via MiXCR. This sample has tens of thousands of clones, with more than 35% found just once. This CDR3 region has 16 residues. Germline CDR1 and CDR2: MNHNS and SASEGT. Trimming removed 4 bases from V and 4 bases from J; junction bases left unmatched: 9. The sample holds a few counts of this clone. Its matching antigen is unknown. All patients were treatment-naive before thyroid surgery. The clonotype comes from a female donor with papillary thyroid cancer or a benign thyroid nodule (not recorded which). Some clones in this sample may be carry-over from other donors' samples. The chain links TRBV6-1 to TRBJ1-2, with 10 bases lining up with TRBD1. Sequenced material: tumor tissue. The CDR3 protein is CASSGTGGRRFYGYTF. The CDR3 DNA reads TGTGCCAGCAGTGGGACAGGGGGACGACGGTTCTATGGCTACACCTTC.